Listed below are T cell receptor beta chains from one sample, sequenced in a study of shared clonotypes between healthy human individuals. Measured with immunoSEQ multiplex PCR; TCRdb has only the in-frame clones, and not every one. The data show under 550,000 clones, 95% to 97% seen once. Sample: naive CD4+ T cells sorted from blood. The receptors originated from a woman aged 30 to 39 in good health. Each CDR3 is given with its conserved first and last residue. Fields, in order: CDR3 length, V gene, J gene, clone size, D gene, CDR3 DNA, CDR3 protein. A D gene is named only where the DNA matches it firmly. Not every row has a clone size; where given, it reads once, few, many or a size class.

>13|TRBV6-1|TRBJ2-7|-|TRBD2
TGTGCCAGTAGGACTAGCGGAAGCTACGAGCAGTACTTC
CASRTSGSYEQYF
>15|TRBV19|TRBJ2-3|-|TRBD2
TGTGCCAGTAGTAAAGCGGGGCCTAGCACAGATACGCAGTATTTT
CASSKAGPSTDTQYF
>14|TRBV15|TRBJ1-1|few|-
TGTGCCACCAGCAGAGAGGCTCGGGACACTGAAGCTTTCTTT
CATSREARDTEAFF
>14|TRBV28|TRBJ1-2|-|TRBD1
TGTGCCAGCATGCGACAGGGATTCGGCTATGGCTACACCTTC
CASMRQGFGYGYTF
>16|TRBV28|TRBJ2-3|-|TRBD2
TGTGCCAGCAGTCCTAAACTAGCGGGGGGCACAGATACGCAGTATTTT
CASSPKLAGGTDTQYF
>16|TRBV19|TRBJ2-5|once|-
TGTGCCAGTAGTCCCGGCCTTACGGGGCTGGTAGAGACCCAGTACTTC
CASSPGLTGLVETQYF
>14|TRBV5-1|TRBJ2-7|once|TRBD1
TGCGCCAGCAGCCCGACAGGGGGAAGAGGCGAGCAGTACTTC
CASSPTGGRGEQYF
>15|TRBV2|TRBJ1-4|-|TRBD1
TGTGCCAGCAGGGACAGGGGGACAACTAATGAAAAACTGTTTTTT
CASRDRGTTNEKLFF
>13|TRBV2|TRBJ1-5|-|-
TGTGCCAGCAGTACCGTAGGTAATCAGCCCCAGCATTTT
CASSTVGNQPQHF
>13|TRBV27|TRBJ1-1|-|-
TGTGCCATTGGACCTCATGGGGGGACTGAAGCTTTCTTT
CAIGPHGGTEAFF
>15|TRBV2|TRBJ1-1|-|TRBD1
TGTGCCAGCAGCGGACAGGGAAGTGGGAACACTGAAGCTTTCTTT
CASSGQGSGNTEAFF
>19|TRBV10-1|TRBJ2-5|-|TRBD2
TGCGCCAGCAGTGAGGCTGGACTAGCGGGATCTGAGTACCAAGAGACCCAGTACTTC
CASSEAGLAGSEYQETQYF
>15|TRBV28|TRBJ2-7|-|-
TGTGCCAGCAGGGGAGACAGGCAAACCTCCTACGAGCAGTACTTC
CASRGDRQTSYEQYF
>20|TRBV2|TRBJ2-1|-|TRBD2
TGTGCCAGCAGTGACCTGGGTGGACTAGCGGGAGGGAACACCTACAATGAGCAGTTCTTC
CASSDLGGLAGGNTYNEQFF
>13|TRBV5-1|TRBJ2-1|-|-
TGCGCCAGCAGCTTTGAGGGAGTGGTTGAGCAGTTCTTC
CASSFEGVVEQFF
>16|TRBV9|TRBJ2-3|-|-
TGTGCCAGCAGCGTAGAAGGGTGGAGGAGGGGAGATACGCAGTATTTT
CASSVEGWRRGDTQYF
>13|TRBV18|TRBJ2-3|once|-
TGTGCCAGCTCCGATGACAGTTCAGATACGCAGTATTTT
CASSDDSSDTQYF
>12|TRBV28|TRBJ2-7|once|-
TGTGCCAGCAGTCCCCAACGTTACGAGCAGTACTTC
CASSPQRYEQYF
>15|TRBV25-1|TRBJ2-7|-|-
TGTGCCAGCAGTGATGAGTATAAAGGATCCTACGAGCAGTACTTC
CASSDEYKGSYEQYF
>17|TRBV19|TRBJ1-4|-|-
TGTGCCAGTAGCCCGAGTGGGGGATCTTCAGTGAGTGAAAAACTGTTTTTT
CASSPSGGSSVSEKLFF
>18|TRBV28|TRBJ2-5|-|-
TGTGCCAGCAGTTTTTTCGGGGGACGGGGAGCGATTAACGCGACCCAGTACTTC
CASSFFGGRGAINATQYF
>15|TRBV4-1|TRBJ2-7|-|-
TGCGCCAGCAGCCAAGATTTGAGACAGGCCTACGAGCAGTACTTC
CASSQDLRQAYEQYF
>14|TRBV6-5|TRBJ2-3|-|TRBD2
TGTGCCAGCAGTTACGGCAGGGAGGGGGATACGCAGTATTTT
CASSYGREGDTQYF
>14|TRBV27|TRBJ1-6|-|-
TGTGCCAGCAGTTTGCAATGGGGTAATTCACCCCTCCACTTT
CASSLQWGNSPLHF
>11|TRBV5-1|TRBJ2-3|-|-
TGCGCCAGCAGTTACACAAATACGCAGTATTTT
CASSYTNTQYF
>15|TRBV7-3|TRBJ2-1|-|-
TGTGCCAGCAGCGTAGGAGGGACCCAGGACCATGAGCAGTTCTTC
CASSVGGTQDHEQFF
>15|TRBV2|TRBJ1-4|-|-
TGTGCCAGCAGTGCCCAACAGGGTCACAATGAAAAACTGTTTTTT
CASSAQQGHNEKLFF
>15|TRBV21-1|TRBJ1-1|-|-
TGTGCCAGCAGCAAAGAAAATGCGGAGAACACTGAAGCTTTCTTT
CASSKENAENTEAFF